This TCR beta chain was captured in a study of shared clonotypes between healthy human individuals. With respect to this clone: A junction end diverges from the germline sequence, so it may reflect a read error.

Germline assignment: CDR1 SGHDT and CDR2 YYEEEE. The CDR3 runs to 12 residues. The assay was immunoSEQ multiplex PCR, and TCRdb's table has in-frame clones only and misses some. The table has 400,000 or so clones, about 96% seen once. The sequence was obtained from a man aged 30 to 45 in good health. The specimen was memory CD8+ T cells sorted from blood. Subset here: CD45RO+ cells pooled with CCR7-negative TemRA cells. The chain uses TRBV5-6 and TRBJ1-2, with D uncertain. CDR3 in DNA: TGTGCCGGCAGCTTAGAGGACTATGGCTACACCTTC. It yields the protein CAGSLEDYGYTF. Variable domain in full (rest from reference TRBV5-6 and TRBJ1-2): DAGVTQSPTHLIKTRGQQVTLRCSPKSGHDTVSWYQQALGQGPQFIFQYYEEEERQRGNFPDRFSGHQFPNYSSELNVNALLLGDSALYLCAGSLEDYGYTFGSGTRLTVV.